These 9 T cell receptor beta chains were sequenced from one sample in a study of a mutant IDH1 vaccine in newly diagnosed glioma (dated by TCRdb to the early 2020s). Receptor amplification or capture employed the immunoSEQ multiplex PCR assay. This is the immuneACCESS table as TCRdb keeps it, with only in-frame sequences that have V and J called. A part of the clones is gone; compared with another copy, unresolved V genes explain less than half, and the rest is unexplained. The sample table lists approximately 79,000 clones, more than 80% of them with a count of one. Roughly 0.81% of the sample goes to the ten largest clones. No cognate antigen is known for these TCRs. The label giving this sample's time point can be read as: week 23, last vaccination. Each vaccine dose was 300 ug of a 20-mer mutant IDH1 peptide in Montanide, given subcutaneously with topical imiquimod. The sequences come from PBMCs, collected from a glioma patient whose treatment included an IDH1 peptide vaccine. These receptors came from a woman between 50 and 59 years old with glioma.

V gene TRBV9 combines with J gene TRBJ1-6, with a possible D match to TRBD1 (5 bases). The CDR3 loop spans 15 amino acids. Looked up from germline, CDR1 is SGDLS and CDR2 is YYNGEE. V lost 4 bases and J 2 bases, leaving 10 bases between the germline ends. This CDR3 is CASSSAGAYNSPLHF. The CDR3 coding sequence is TGTGCCAGCAGCTCAGCGGGGGCCTATAATTCACCCCTCCACTTT.

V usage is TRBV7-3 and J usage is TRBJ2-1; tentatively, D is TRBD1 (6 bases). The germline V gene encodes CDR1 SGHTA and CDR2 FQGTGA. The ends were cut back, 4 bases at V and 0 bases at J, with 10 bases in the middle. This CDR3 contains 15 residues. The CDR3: CASSWDTSSYNEQFF. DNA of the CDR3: TGTGCCAGCAGCTGGGACACGAGCTCCTACAATGAGCAGTTCTTC.

CDR3 loop: CASRRDSYSGANVLTF. Written as DNA, the CDR3 is TGTGCCAGCAGGCGGGACAGCTACTCTGGGGCCAACGTCCTGACTTTC. The rearrangement links TRBV7-9 to TRBJ2-6; D possibly corresponds to TRBD1 (7 bases). This CDR3 is 16 amino acids long. Between the trimmed V and J ends, which lost 6 bases and 0 bases, there was a span of 12 bases. Germline values: CDR1 SEHNR, CDR2 FQNEAQ (reference sequence).

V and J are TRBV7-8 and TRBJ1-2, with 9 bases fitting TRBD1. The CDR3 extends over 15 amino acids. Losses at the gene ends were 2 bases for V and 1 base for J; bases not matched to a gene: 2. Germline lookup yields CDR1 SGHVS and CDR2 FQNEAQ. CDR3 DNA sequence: TGTGCCAGCAGCTTACGGGACAGGGATAACTATGGCTACACCTTC. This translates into CASSLRDRDNYGYTF.

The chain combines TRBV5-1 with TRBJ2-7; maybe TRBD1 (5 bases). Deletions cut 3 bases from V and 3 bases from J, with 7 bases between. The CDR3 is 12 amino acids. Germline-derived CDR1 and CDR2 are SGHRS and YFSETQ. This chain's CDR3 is CASSSDIYEQYF. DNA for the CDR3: TGCGCCAGCAGCTCGGACATCTACGAGCAGTACTTC. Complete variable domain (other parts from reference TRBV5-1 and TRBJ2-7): KAGVTQTPRYLIKTRGQQVTLSCSPISGHRSVSWYQQTPGQGLQFLFEYFSETQRNKGNFPGRFSGRQFSNSRSEMNVSTLELGDSALYLCASSSDIYEQYFGPGTRLTVT.

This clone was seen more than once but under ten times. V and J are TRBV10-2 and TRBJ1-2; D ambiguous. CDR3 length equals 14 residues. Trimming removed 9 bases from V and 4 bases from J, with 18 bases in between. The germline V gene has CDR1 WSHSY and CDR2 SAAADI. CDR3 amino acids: CARSRYPITYGYTF. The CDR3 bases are TGCGCCAGATCCCGCTACCCTATTACCTATGGCTACACCTTC.

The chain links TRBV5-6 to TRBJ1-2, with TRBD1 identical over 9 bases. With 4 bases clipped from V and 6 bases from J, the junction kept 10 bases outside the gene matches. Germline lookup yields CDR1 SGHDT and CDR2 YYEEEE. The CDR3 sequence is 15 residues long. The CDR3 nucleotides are TGTGCCAGCAGCCGCCGGGACAGGGTAGGGGATGGCTACACCTTC. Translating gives CASSRRDRVGDGYTF.

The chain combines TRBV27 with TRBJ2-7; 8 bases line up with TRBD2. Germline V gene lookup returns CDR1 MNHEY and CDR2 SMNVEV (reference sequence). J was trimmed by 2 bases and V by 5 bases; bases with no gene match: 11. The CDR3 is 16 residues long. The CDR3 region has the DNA TGTGCCAGCAGTACCCGGGGAGCGGGAGAAGCCTACGAGCAGTACTTC. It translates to CASSTRGAGEAYEQYF.

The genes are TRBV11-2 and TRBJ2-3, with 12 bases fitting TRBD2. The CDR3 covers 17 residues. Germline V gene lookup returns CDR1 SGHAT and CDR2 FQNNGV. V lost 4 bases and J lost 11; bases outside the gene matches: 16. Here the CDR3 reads CASSSLRRLAGGLRQYF. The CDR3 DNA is TGTGCCAGCAGCTCCCTACGCCGGCTAGCGGGAGGGTTAAGGCAGTATTTT.